The 5 T cell receptor beta chains below all came from one sample that was sequenced in a study of blood T cell repertoires in COVID-19. Produced via immunoSEQ multiplex PCR; TCRdb's table is partial and in-frame only. The sample has about 120,000 clones; 82% are singletons. Source material: peripheral blood. These receptors were obtained from a woman aged 65 to 85 with acute or convalescent COVID-19.

The chain carries TRBV7-9 and TRBJ1-2; TRBD1 matches 7 bases. Germline loops: CDR1 SEHNR, CDR2 FQNEAQ (reference sequence). The CDR3 runs 12 residues. The ends lost 5 bases at V and 4 bases at J; junction bases unmatched: 1. The CDR3 sequence is CASSGDSYGYTF. The CDR3 bases are TGTGCCAGCAGCGGGGACAGCTATGGCTACACCTTC.

This chain links TRBV12-5 with TRBJ2-7; 7 bases align to TRBD1. This CDR3 contains 12 residues. CDR1 LGHNT and CDR2 FRNRAP come from the germline V gene. V lost 3 bases and J lost 6; bases outside the gene matches: 2. CDR3 region: CASGFEGAEQYF. The CDR3 region has the DNA TGTGCTAGTGGTTTTGAGGGGGCCGAGCAGTACTTC.

The sample holds one count of this clone. DNA of the CDR3: TGTGCCAGCTCACCACCTGAGGGCAATGAGCAGTTCTTC. It specifies CASSPPEGNEQFF. J is TRBJ2-1 and V is TRBV18; weak D call: TRBD2 (5 bases). Germline V gene sequence: CDR1 KGHSH, CDR2 LQKENI. This CDR3 is 13 amino acids long. Trimming pared 0 bases from V and 6 bases from J, leaving 6 bases between.

The V gene is TRBV5-1, the J gene TRBJ2-3, with 8 bases lining up with TRBD2. Germline V gives CDR1 SGHRS, CDR2 YFSETQ. CDR3 length equals 15 residues. Trimming at V came to 8 bases and at J to 2 bases, leaving 10 bases not matched to a gene. The CDR3 DNA reads as TGCGCCAGTGAAAGCGGGGGCACTATCACAGATACGCAGTATTTT. Its protein is CASESGGTITDTQYF.

The chain employs TRBV5-1 and TRBJ1-3; a weak D match, TRBD1 (5 bases). V lost 2 bases and J lost 8, with 11 bases in between. Germline CDR1 is SGHRS and CDR2 is YFSETQ. The CDR3 totals 13 residues. This CDR3 is CASSLVTRDTIYF. The DNA for the CDR3 is TGCGCCAGCAGCTTAGTTACCAGGGACACCATATATTTT.